The rows below give T cell receptor beta chains drawn from one sample of a study of blood T cell repertoires in COVID-19. Data came from immunoSEQ multiplex PCR; TCRdb stores just in-frame clones and leaves some out. The table lists 150,000 or so clones, around four fifths of them singletons. The sample taken for sequencing was peripheral blood. These receptors all come from a human donor in a cohort sampled during active COVID-19. Each CDR3 is given with its conserved first and last residue. D genes are given only for firm matches. Rows may omit the clone size; those that give it use once, few, many or a size class.

NA	NA	TRBV30	TRBJ1-2	TGTGCCTGGAGTCCCGGAGGGACTGGCTACACCTTC	CAWSPGGTGYTF
once	NA	TRBV19	TRBJ2-2	TGTGCCAGTAGTGCTGGCTGGGCGAAGCCCGGGGAGCTGTTTTTT	CASSAGWAKPGELFF
NA	TRBD1	TRBV5-1	TRBJ1-2	TGCGCCAGCAGCGACCTGGGACAGGACTATGGCTACACCTTC	CASSDLGQDYGYTF
few	NA	TRBV28	TRBJ2-7	TGTGCCAGCAGGTACAGGGTGTTTCCCTACGAGCAGTACTTC	CASRYRVFPYEQYF
few	NA	TRBV7-3	TRBJ2-1	TGTGCCAGCAGCTACCTGGGGGGATACAATGAGCAGTTCTTC	CASSYLGGYNEQFF
NA	NA	TRBV4-3	TRBJ1-4	TGCGCCAGCAGCCAAAACGGGCAGGGGATAGAAAAACTGTTTTTT	CASSQNGQGIEKLFF
NA	NA	TRBV12-3/TRBV12-4	TRBJ1-2	TGTGCCAGCAGTTTCATTAACTATGGCTACACCTTC	CASSFINYGYTF
NA	NA	TRBV7-2	TRBJ1-1	TGTGCCAGCAGCTTAGACAGACAAACTGAAGCTTTCTTT	CASSLDRQTEAFF
NA	TRBD1	TRBV19	TRBJ1-6	TGTGCCAGTAGTATGGGGGGACAGGGCCATTCACCCCTCCACTTT	CASSMGGQGHSPLHF
NA	TRBD2	TRBV19	TRBJ2-3	TGTGCCAGTAGCTGGCGGGGGGGCCAGGCAGATACGCAGTATTTT	CASSWRGGQADTQYF
NA	NA	TRBV6-2/TRBV6-3	TRBJ1-2	TGTGCCAGCAGTCCCTACCCGACCCAGTGGAGTGGCTACACCTTC	CASSPYPTQWSGYTF
NA	TRBD1	TRBV9	TRBJ2-7	TGTGCCAGCAGCCTTGGACAGGACTACGAGCAGTACTTC	CASSLGQDYEQYF
NA	NA	TRBV4-1	TRBJ1-5	TGCGCCAGCAGCCAAGAGGTCGCGGGGAGCAATCAGCCCCAGCATTTT	CASSQEVAGSNQPQHF
once	NA	TRBV6-5	TRBJ2-5	TGTGCCAGCAGGGATCCCGGGACTCGGGAGACCCAGTACTTC	CASRDPGTRETQYF
few	TRBD1	TRBV5-4	TRBJ2-7	TGTGCCAGCAGCCGCCGGGACAGGGGCTTCCACGAGCAGTACTTC	CASSRRDRGFHEQYF
NA	NA	TRBV2	TRBJ2-3	TGTGCCAGCAGTGATTTGCGGGGCACAGATACGCAGTATTTT	CASSDLRGTDTQYF
NA	TRBD2	TRBV7-2	TRBJ2-7	TGTGCCAGCAGGCCCCAAGGGACTAGCGGATACGAGCAGTACTTC	CASRPQGTSGYEQYF
NA	TRBD1	TRBV27	TRBJ1-1	TGTGCCAGCAGTCACTTGGACAGGGATAACACTGAAGCTTTCTTT	CASSHLDRDNTEAFF
NA	TRBD1	TRBV7-9	TRBJ1-4	TGTGCCAGCAGCCTGGACAGGGGGCGAATTGAAAAACTGTTTTTT	CASSLDRGRIEKLFF
NA	NA	TRBV7-2	TRBJ2-7	TGTGCCAGCAGCAGTAAGGGGGGGCCGCACGAGCAGTACTTC	CASSSKGGPHEQYF
NA	NA	TRBV27	TRBJ2-5	TGTGCCAGCAGTTTATTGTACGGGGACCAAGAGACCCAGTACTTC	CASSLLYGDQETQYF
once	NA	TRBV7-2	TRBJ2-5	TGTGCCAGCAGCTTAGGCAGTCGGTGGAGTCAAGAGACCCAGTACTTC	CASSLGSRWSQETQYF
NA	NA	TRBV27	TRBJ2-2	TGTGCCAGCAGCCCCGGGACATTTACCCGAGGCGGGGAGCTGTTTTTT	CASSPGTFTRGGELFF
NA	NA	TRBV11-3	TRBJ2-1	TGTGCCAGCAGCCCGCCCCGGACTAACAATGAGCAGTTCTTC	CASSPPRTNNEQFF
once	TRBD2	TRBV18	TRBJ2-2	TGTGCCAGCTCACCGGGGGGGACGGACACCGGGGAGCTGTTTTTT	CASSPGGTDTGELFF
NA	TRBD1	TRBV7-2	TRBJ1-3	TGTGCCAGCAGCTTAGGGGGGACAGGGGTTGGAAACACCATATATTTT	CASSLGGTGVGNTIYF
NA	NA	TRBV11-2	TRBJ2-5	TGTGCCAGCAGCTTCGGCAGGGGTGAGACCCAGTACTTC	CASSFGRGETQYF
NA	TRBD1	TRBV30	TRBJ1-5	TGTGCCTGGAGTTCACAGGGGCTAGATTCCAATCAGCCCCAGCATTTT	CAWSSQGLDSNQPQHF
NA	NA	TRBV5-1	TRBJ1-1	TGCGCCAGCAGCTTGGGGGGGGTCCCAAACACTGAAGCTTTCTTT	CASSLGGVPNTEAFF
many	NA	TRBV27	TRBJ1-1	TGTGCCAGCAGCCCCGCGGATATGAACACTGAAGCTTTCTTT	CASSPADMNTEAFF
NA	TRBD1	TRBV30	TRBJ1-2	TGTGCCTGGAGTGGGACAGGGAACTATGGCTACACCTTC	CAWSGTGNYGYTF
NA	NA	TRBV5-1	TRBJ2-7	TGCGCCAGCAGCTCCCCCGGGGGCTACGAGCAGTACTTC	CASSSPGGYEQYF
NA	NA	TRBV7-9	TRBJ2-3	TGTGCCAGCAGCTCGGAGACAGATACGCAGTATTTT	CASSSETDTQYF
NA	NA	TRBV7-2	TRBJ2-1	TGTGCCAGCAGCTCGCGCCGGGGGATAGTGGGAAATGAGCAGTTCTTC	CASSSRRGIVGNEQFF
NA	TRBD1	TRBV2	TRBJ1-4	TGTGCCAGCAGTGAAGAGGTAGGGGGCGCGCATGAAAAACTGTTTTTT	CASSEEVGGAHEKLFF
NA	TRBD1	TRBV5-1	TRBJ2-7	TGCGCCAGCTCACAACGGGAGGACAGGGGAAGCGAGCAGTACTTC	CASSQREDRGSEQYF
NA	TRBD1	TRBV9	TRBJ1-2	TGTGCCAGCAACGAGCACCCCGGGACAGGGAATGGCTACACCTTC	CASNEHPGTGNGYTF
NA	NA	TRBV9	TRBJ2-2	TGTGCCAGCAGCGACAGGTCGAACACCGGGGAGCTGTTTTTT	CASSDRSNTGELFF
NA	NA	TRBV5-1	TRBJ2-1	TGCGCCAGCAGCTTGGTTGGACAAGCCTACAATGAGCAGTTCTTC	CASSLVGQAYNEQFF
NA	TRBD1	TRBV15	TRBJ1-2	TGTGCCACCAGCAGAGATGGGACAGGGAGTCGCGGCTACACCTTC	CATSRDGTGSRGYTF
NA	TRBD1	TRBV5-5	TRBJ1-4	TGTGCCAGCAGCGCCGGACAGGCGACAACTAATGAAAAACTGTTTTTT	CASSAGQATTNEKLFF
NA	TRBD2	TRBV7-9	TRBJ2-5	TGTGCCAGCAGCTTCCCTAGCGGGGGGCAAGAGACCCAGTACTTC	CASSFPSGGQETQYF
NA	NA	TRBV18	TRBJ1-2	TGTGCCAGCTCACCACCGCCAGGTGGCCATGGCTACACCTTC	CASSPPPGGHGYTF
NA	TRBD1	TRBV6-2/TRBV6-3	TRBJ2-4	TGTGCCAGCAGTACCTTGACAGGGGAGAACATTCAGTACTTC	CASSTLTGENIQYF
NA	NA	TRBV10-3	TRBJ1-3	TGTGCCTCCAGTCCCGGGATATCTGGAAACACCATATATTTT	CASSPGISGNTIYF
NA	NA	TRBV10-2	TRBJ2-1	TGCGCCAGCAGTGAACTACTAGGTGAGCAGTTCTTC	CASSELLGEQFF
NA	NA	TRBV30	TRBJ1-1	TGTGCCTGGAGTGTCGGGGTATGGACTGAAGCTTTCTTT	CAWSVGVWTEAFF